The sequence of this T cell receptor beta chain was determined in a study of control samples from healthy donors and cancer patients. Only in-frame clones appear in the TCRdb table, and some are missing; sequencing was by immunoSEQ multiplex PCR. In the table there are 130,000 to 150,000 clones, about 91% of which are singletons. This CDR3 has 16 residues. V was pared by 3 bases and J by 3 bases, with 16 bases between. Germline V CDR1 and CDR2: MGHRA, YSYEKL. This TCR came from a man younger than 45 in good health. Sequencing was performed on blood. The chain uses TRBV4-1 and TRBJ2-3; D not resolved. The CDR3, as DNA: TGCGCCAGCAGCCAGGACGCGGTCTGGCAGACAGATACGCAGTATTTT. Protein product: CASSQDAVWQTDTQYF.